These T cell receptor beta chains were read from a single sample in a study of CXCR3-negative and CXCR3-positive naive CD8 T cells. Reanalyzing the 5' RACE reads, TCRdb keeps one entry per CDR3 protein, without DNA. This sample's table reports 7,500 to 9,500 distinct CDR3 sequences. The specimen sequenced was naive CXCR3- CD8+ T cells from blood. The receptors here all came from a human donor in good health. Some clones in this sample may be carry-over from other donors' samples. Both conserved end residues are part of each CDR3. Each record gives: clone size, J gene, V gene, CDR3 protein. For some rows the clone size is stated as once, few or many, or as a class when expanded; others skip it.

abundance: NA; j_gene: TRBJ2-1; v_gene: TRBV4-1; CDR3aa: CASSQDEGVDEQFF
abundance: NA; j_gene: TRBJ2-1; v_gene: TRBV27; CDR3aa: CASGHYATGEQFF
abundance: medium-sized; j_gene: TRBJ2-7; v_gene: TRBV4-1; CDR3aa: CASSQVRDGSYEQYF
abundance: NA; j_gene: TRBJ1-1; v_gene: TRBV18; CDR3aa: CASSPPDIPEAFF
abundance: medium-sized; j_gene: TRBJ2-5; v_gene: TRBV5-6; CDR3aa: CASSLGVRANQETQYF
abundance: medium-sized; j_gene: TRBJ2-7; v_gene: TRBV29-1; CDR3aa: CSVVADYEQYF
abundance: NA; j_gene: TRBJ1-5; v_gene: TRBV11-1; CDR3aa: CASRQQGFRTNYQPQHF
abundance: medium-sized; j_gene: TRBJ2-4; v_gene: TRBV12-3/TRBV12-4; CDR3aa: CASTQRENIQYF
abundance: NA; j_gene: TRBJ1-1; v_gene: TRBV19; CDR3aa: CASTGPNTEAFF
abundance: NA; j_gene: TRBJ2-1; v_gene: TRBV7-2; CDR3aa: CASSLAGTSGLTGNEQFF
abundance: medium-sized; j_gene: TRBJ1-2; v_gene: TRBV4-1; CDR3aa: CASSLSTGTFYGYTF
abundance: NA; j_gene: TRBJ2-1; v_gene: TRBV29-1; CDR3aa: CSAVSGSYSYEQFF
abundance: medium-sized; j_gene: TRBJ2-1; v_gene: TRBV7-9; CDR3aa: CASSLEGPNNEQFF
abundance: medium-sized; j_gene: TRBJ2-1; v_gene: TRBV5-1; CDR3aa: CASSYYRQGTYNEQFF
abundance: NA; j_gene: TRBJ1-5; v_gene: TRBV18; CDR3aa: CANLSLGNRPQHF
abundance: medium-sized; j_gene: TRBJ2-2; v_gene: TRBV7-9; CDR3aa: CASSLGGTNTGELFF
abundance: medium-sized; j_gene: TRBJ2-5; v_gene: TRBV6-1; CDR3aa: CASSEVLAGIAETQYF
abundance: medium-sized; j_gene: TRBJ2-3; v_gene: TRBV5-1; CDR3aa: CASSLESGLAGVDTQYF
abundance: medium-sized; j_gene: TRBJ2-3; v_gene: TRBV29-1; CDR3aa: CSVPTSGGSDTQYF
abundance: NA; j_gene: TRBJ2-7; v_gene: TRBV18; CDR3aa: CASSTATNYEQYF
abundance: medium-sized; j_gene: TRBJ1-1; v_gene: TRBV7-9; CDR3aa: CATNPTVRDGDTEAFF
abundance: NA; j_gene: TRBJ1-1; v_gene: TRBV19; CDR3aa: CASTPGVSDTEAFF
abundance: medium-sized; j_gene: TRBJ2-1; v_gene: TRBV7-3; CDR3aa: CASTPGLAGYNEQFF
abundance: NA; j_gene: TRBJ2-5; v_gene: TRBV6-2/TRBV6-3; CDR3aa: CASERQGLRAGRETQYF
abundance: medium-sized; j_gene: TRBJ1-1; v_gene: TRBV28; CDR3aa: CASSPRGSEAFF
abundance: NA; j_gene: TRBJ2-1; v_gene: TRBV28; CDR3aa: CASSSTEFSYNEQFF
abundance: NA; j_gene: TRBJ2-1; v_gene: TRBV4-1; CDR3aa: CASSQTSGNNEQFF
abundance: NA; j_gene: TRBJ2-3; v_gene: TRBV6-6; CDR3aa: CASSWGQGATDTQYF
abundance: medium-sized; j_gene: TRBJ1-1; v_gene: TRBV11-2; CDR3aa: CASTARDTEAFF
abundance: medium-sized; j_gene: TRBJ2-3; v_gene: TRBV28; CDR3aa: CASRGVAGVDTQYF
abundance: NA; j_gene: TRBJ1-2; v_gene: TRBV6-6; CDR3aa: CASSYSGGANYGYTF
abundance: NA; j_gene: TRBJ2-1; v_gene: TRBV11-1; CDR3aa: CASSVSTGLAYNEQFF
abundance: medium-sized; j_gene: TRBJ2-5; v_gene: TRBV29-1; CDR3aa: CSVVLAGGQETQYF
abundance: NA; j_gene: TRBJ2-5; v_gene: TRBV7-6; CDR3aa: CASFLTPTSGKETQYF
abundance: NA; j_gene: TRBJ1-1; v_gene: TRBV3-1; CDR3aa: CASSPGTGRNTEAFF
abundance: medium-sized; j_gene: TRBJ2-5; v_gene: TRBV5-4; CDR3aa: CASIPDSEETQYF
abundance: NA; j_gene: TRBJ1-2; v_gene: TRBV14; CDR3aa: CSSSQESSGYTF
abundance: medium-sized; j_gene: TRBJ2-1; v_gene: TRBV2; CDR3aa: CASTLAGLNEQFF
abundance: medium-sized; j_gene: TRBJ1-2; v_gene: TRBV29-1; CDR3aa: CSVDRDRGVFDGYTF
abundance: NA; j_gene: TRBJ2-1; v_gene: TRBV20-1; CDR3aa: CSASGLAGAPFF
abundance: NA; j_gene: TRBJ2-3; v_gene: TRBV23-1; CDR3aa: CASSQSLLLRHTQYF
abundance: NA; j_gene: TRBJ1-2; v_gene: TRBV5-6; CDR3aa: CASSSLLDRLYGYTF
abundance: NA; j_gene: TRBJ2-1; v_gene: TRBV29-1; CDR3aa: CSARPASGTGDEQFF
abundance: NA; j_gene: TRBJ2-1; v_gene: TRBV2; CDR3aa: CASSEGAAYNEQFF
abundance: medium-sized; j_gene: TRBJ1-2; v_gene: TRBV5-1; CDR3aa: CASSLSDGPYGYTF
abundance: NA; j_gene: TRBJ2-1; v_gene: TRBV7-3; CDR3aa: CASRIGTSDYNEQFF
abundance: NA; j_gene: TRBJ2-1; v_gene: TRBV12-3/TRBV12-4; CDR3aa: CASSAVDSEGRGHEQFF
abundance: NA; j_gene: TRBJ1-1; v_gene: TRBV5-5; CDR3aa: CASSLWDRNTEAFF